This T cell receptor beta chain originates from a study of T cells in Graves' hyperthyroidism and ophthalmopathy. Germline CDR1 and CDR2: MNHEY and SVGEGT. V lost 5 bases and J lost 1; bases outside the gene matches: 17. This CDR3 spans 18 amino acids. Study observations and caveats: Appearing also in blood were most of the thyroid clonotypes expanded above 0.001. Ophthalmopathy was told apart from stable hyperthyroidism by a 13 V-J model.

RNA transcripts provided the source from which TCR beta CDR3 regions were amplified. The HTBI primer set drove a first-round RT-PCR of the TCR CDR3. TCRdb used MiXCR to reprocess the multiplex PCR reads, holding one entry per CDR3 protein. The table shows 450,000 to 650,000 distinct CDR3 sequences, with approximately 15% occurring only once. This clonotype showed up just a few times. What it binds is unknown. This clonotype was obtained from a young woman with Graves' ophthalmopathy. Sequencing used blood. This sequence joins TRBV6-2 or TRBV6-3 and TRBJ2-7; the match to TRBD2 covers 7 bases. The chain's CDR3 is CASSGGVFPQSPSYEQYF. The CDR3 nucleotides are TGTGCCAGCAGTGGGGGGGTTTTCCCTCAGTCCCCTTCCTACGAGCAGTACTTC.